This T cell receptor (beta chain) appears in the sequencing data of a study of molecular identifiers for immune sequencing clone quantification. General study findings and limits: Clones with over 20 RNA copies captured over 99% of effector molecules but under 1% of naive ones. In cases of identical TCR molecules sharing a barcode, highly expanded clone sizes could be underestimated.

Between roughly 17,000 and 1,000,000 sorted cells, with 10%, 30% or 50% RNA, yielded naive CD8 libraries. CD8+CD4-CCR7+CD45RA+ cells were sorted as naive CD8 T cells. Each CDR3 protein is one row after TCRdb ran MiXCR on the PCR reads. The sample lists 460,000 or so distinct CDR3 sequences; 20% to 25% were seen once. On this clonotype: Its cognate antigen is unknown.

Germline CDR1 and CDR2: MNHEY and SMNVEV (reference sequence). Trimming left V 0 bases short and J 4 bases short, with 15 bases between. The CDR3 is 16 residues long. The chain joins TRBV27 to TRBJ1-2, with D hard to call. The TCR was taken from a human donor in good health. Some libraries in this study had Jurkat cell RNA spiked in. Sequencing was done on a sample of naive CD8+ T cells from blood, with Jurkat cell RNA spiked in. Specified subset: FACS-sorted CD8+CD4-CCR7+CD45RA+ naive T cells. In DNA form, the CDR3 reads TGTGCCAGCAGTTTATCGGGGAATACAAGGGTCTATGGCTACACCTTC. It encodes CASSLSGNTRVYGYTF.